This is a list of T cell receptor beta chains from one sample in a study of monozygotic twins with inflammatory bowel disease. TCRdb re-called the 5' RACE reads, yielding one record per CDR3 amino acid sequence without DNA. This table lists roughly 90,000 distinct CDR3 sequences. The specimen was blood. These receptors were obtained from a human donor with ulcerative colitis or Crohn's disease, or a healthy co-twin of an affected twin (not recorded which). CDR3s include the opening cysteine and the closing phenylalanine or tryptophan. Clone size is stated in some rows and not others, as once, few, many or a class when expanded.

>TRBV7-2|NA|TRBJ2-3
CASSPTTRGGDTQYF
>TRBV5-1|NA|TRBJ2-2
CASKRIGENQGVDTGELFF
>TRBV4-1|NA|TRBJ2-1
CASSQATGFEQFF
>TRBV7-2|NA|TRBJ1-2
CASSLDPGYGYTF
>TRBV7-2|NA|TRBJ2-3
CASSSVGRGGTDTQYF
>TRBV5-4|NA|TRBJ2-7
CASSLGTAALSSYEQYF
>TRBV10-3|NA|TRBJ2-4
CAISDLPGQGSIQYF
>TRBV18|NA|TRBJ1-1
CASSPGVQYVSEAFF
>TRBV3-1|NA|TRBJ2-7
CASSQGGYEQYF
>TRBV20-1|NA|TRBJ1-1
CSASRGGTEAFF
>TRBV7-6|NA|TRBJ1-1
CASSSMGAEVNTEAFF
>TRBV19|NA|TRBJ2-3
CASGPITDTQYF
>TRBV7-9|NA|TRBJ1-5
CASSLGPNHQPQHF
>TRBV5-1|NA|TRBJ2-1
CASSLAERGAYNEQFF
>TRBV5-1|NA|TRBJ1-1
CASSPVYSRNTEAFF
>TRBV25-1|NA|TRBJ2-3
CASTRPGTTSTDTQYF
>TRBV9|NA|TRBJ2-3
CASSVEGGALHTDTQYF
>TRBV7-8|NA|TRBJ2-1
CASSLGSAGSWEQFF
>TRBV6-4|NA|TRBJ1-1
CASSVAGGNTEAFF
>TRBV15|NA|TRBJ1-4
CATSREPEGPNEKLFF
>TRBV12-3/TRBV12-4|NA|TRBJ1-6
CASSLDTGTPLHF
>TRBV6-5|NA|TRBJ2-3
CASSYSIVPLETDTQYF
>TRBV4-1|NA|TRBJ2-2
CASSLRRLLRGGTGELFF
>TRBV18|NA|TRBJ1-4
CASSPARTEKLFF
>TRBV6-5|NA|TRBJ2-7
CASSYAFPQGAPYEQYF
>TRBV20-1|NA|TRBJ2-7
CSASAGFPYEQYF
>TRBV15|NA|TRBJ2-3
CATSRSGVGDTQYF
>TRBV10-3|NA|TRBJ1-5
CATRTGANTQPQHF
>TRBV5-8|NA|TRBJ1-3
CASSFTGAGNTIYF
>TRBV3-1|NA|TRBJ1-2
CASSGAVYGYTF
>TRBV20-1|NA|TRBJ1-2
CSADPVGSGLYGYTF
>TRBV19|NA|TRBJ2-1
CASTQTGGTYNEQFF
>TRBV19|NA|TRBJ2-3
CASSNSGTTDTQYF
>TRBV12-3/TRBV12-4|NA|TRBJ2-5
CASNQGQETQYF
>TRBV20-1|NA|TRBJ1-2
CSPRAGGTGGFGYTF
>TRBV18|NA|TRBJ1-2
CASSPAERWGYTF
>TRBV5-1|NA|TRBJ2-3
CASSLTVGGASDTQYF
>TRBV10-2|NA|TRBJ1-3
CASSRGMDGNTIYF
>TRBV6-1|NA|TRBJ2-1
CASSPEGGSYNEQFF
>TRBV12-3/TRBV12-4|NA|TRBJ1-4
CASSPRGGGVAEKLFF
>TRBV27|NA|TRBJ2-5
CASSPGTGETQYF
>TRBV10-2|NA|TRBJ2-1
CASSDPGGIYNEQFF
>TRBV10-3|NA|TRBJ2-3
CAISSLLEGSTDTQYF
>TRBV18|NA|TRBJ2-5
CASSLQSTGETQYF
>TRBV19|NA|TRBJ1-1
CASSKQGTGNTEAFF
>TRBV24-1|NA|TRBJ1-2
CATSESGAGYTF
>TRBV20-1|NA|TRBJ1-4
CSARRQGEGNEKLFF
>TRBV20-1|medium-sized|TRBJ1-1
CSARDYDGKAFF
>TRBV18|NA|TRBJ1-2
CASSPNRNYGYTF
>TRBV5-4|NA|TRBJ1-2
CASSSPTGHPGYTF
>TRBV5-1|NA|TRBJ2-3
CASSSYGTSGTDTQYF
>TRBV20-1|NA|TRBJ2-7
CSAPKDRTYEQYF
>TRBV7-8|NA|TRBJ1-1
CASSSGPLGLANTEAFF
>TRBV6-5|NA|TRBJ2-1
CASSYSLFLAGGRDEQFF
>TRBV6-5|NA|TRBJ2-1
CASSYGTSGGHNEQFF
>TRBV3-1|NA|TRBJ2-3
CASSQDLWEGGYTDTQYF
>TRBV7-2|NA|TRBJ2-5
CASSFLALETQYF
>TRBV19|NA|TRBJ1-2
CASSISLGDGYTF
>TRBV6-6|NA|TRBJ2-1
CASSFADSNNEQFF
>TRBV6-1|NA|TRBJ1-6
CASMSGQGAYNSPLHF